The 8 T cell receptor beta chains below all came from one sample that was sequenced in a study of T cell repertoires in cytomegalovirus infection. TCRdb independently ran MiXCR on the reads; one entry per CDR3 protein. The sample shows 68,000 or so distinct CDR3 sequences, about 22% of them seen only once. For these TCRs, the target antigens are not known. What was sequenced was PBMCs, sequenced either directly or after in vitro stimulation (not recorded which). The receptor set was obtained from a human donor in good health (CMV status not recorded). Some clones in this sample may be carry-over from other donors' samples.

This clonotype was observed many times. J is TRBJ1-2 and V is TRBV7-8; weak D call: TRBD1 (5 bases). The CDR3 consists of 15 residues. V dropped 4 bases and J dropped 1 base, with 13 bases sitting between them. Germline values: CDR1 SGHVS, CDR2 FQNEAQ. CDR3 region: CASSYYRTFNYGYTF. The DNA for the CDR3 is TGTGCCAGCAGCTACTACAGGACTTTTAACTATGGCTACACCTTC.

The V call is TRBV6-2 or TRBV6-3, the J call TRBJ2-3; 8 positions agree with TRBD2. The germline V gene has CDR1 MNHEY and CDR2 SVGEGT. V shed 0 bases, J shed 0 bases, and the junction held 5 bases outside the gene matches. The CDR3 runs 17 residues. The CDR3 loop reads CASSYSRTSSSTDTQYF. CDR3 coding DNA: TGTGCCAGCAGTTACTCCCGGACTAGCTCTAGCACAGATACGCAGTATTTT.

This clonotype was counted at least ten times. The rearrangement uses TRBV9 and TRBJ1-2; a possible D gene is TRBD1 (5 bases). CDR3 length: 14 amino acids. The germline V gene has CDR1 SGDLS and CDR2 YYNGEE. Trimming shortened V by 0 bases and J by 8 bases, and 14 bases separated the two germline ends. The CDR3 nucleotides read TGTGCCAGCAGCGTAGGGGGATGGGACGAGGGCTACACCTTC. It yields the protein CASSVGGWDEGYTF.

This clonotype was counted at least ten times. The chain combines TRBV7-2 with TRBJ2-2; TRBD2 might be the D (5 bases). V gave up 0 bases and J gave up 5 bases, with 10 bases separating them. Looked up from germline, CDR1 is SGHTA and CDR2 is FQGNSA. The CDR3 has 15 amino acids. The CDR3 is CASSLAGEKTGELFF. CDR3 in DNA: TGTGCCAGCAGCTTAGCGGGAGAGAAGACCGGGGAGCTGTTTTTT.

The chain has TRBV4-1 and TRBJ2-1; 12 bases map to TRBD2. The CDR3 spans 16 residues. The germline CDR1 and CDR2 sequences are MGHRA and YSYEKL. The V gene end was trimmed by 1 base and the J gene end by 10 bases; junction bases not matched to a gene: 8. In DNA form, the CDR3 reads TGCGCCAGCAGCCAAGTACTAGCGGGAGGCTTGGAGGAGCAGTTCTTC. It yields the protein CASSQVLAGGLEEQFF.

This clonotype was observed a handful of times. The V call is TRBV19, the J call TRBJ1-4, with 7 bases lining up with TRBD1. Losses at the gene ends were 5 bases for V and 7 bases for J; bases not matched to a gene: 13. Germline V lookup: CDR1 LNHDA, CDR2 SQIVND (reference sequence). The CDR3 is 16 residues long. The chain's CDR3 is CASSPGTDPRFEKLFF. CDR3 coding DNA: TGTGCCAGTAGTCCAGGGACAGATCCGCGTTTTGAAAAACTGTTTTTT.

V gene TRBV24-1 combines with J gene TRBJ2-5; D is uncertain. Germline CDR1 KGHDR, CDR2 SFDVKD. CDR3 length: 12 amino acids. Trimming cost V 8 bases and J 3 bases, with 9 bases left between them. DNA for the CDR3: TGTGCCACCAAGGACGTAGAAGAGACCCAGTACTTC. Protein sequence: CATKDVEETQYF.

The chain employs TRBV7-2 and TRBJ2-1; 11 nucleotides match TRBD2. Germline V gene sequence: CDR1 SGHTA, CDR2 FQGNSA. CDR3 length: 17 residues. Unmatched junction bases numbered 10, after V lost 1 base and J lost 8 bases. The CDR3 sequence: CASSLVPLAGGSHEQFF. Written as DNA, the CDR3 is TGTGCCAGCAGCTTAGTCCCCCTAGCGGGAGGTTCCCATGAGCAGTTCTTC.